The source of this T cell receptor (beta chain) is a study of identical twins. The CDR3 length is 13 residues. V dropped 5 bases and J dropped 4 bases, with 12 bases sitting between them. The germline V gene encodes CDR1 SGHTA and CDR2 FQGTGA. Via MiXCR, TCRdb re-called the 5' RACE reads, giving one row per CDR3 protein. Of approximately 220,000 distinct CDR3 sequences in the sample, around 8% were seen once. Separately, the same data were catalogued under a study of yellow fever vaccine responses in identical twins.

The chain combines TRBV7-3 with TRBJ2-7; no reliable D call. The clonotype comes from a young woman in good health. Sequencing input: memory (CD45RO+) T cells sorted from blood. The CDR3 sequence is CASSPTVGYEQYF. CDR3 nucleotides: TGTGCCAGCAGCCCAACAGTAGGGTACGAGCAGTACTTC.